These 10 T cell receptor beta chains were all obtained from the same sample, sequenced in a study of cytomegalovirus exposure and HLA in healthy donors. PCR involved 60 Vbeta and 13 Jbeta primers. Generated by immunoSEQ multiplex PCR, the TCRdb table keeps only in-frame clones and is missing some. The sample records 150,000 to 200,000 clones, around 75% being singletons. Sequences were obtained from PBMCs. The source of these receptors is a male donor in good health and CMV-seronegative.

This clone was counted a few times. The chain couples TRBV2 to TRBJ1-5, with 8 bases identical to TRBD1. Germline CDR1 and CDR2: SNHLY and FYNNEI. CDR3 size: 14 residues. The V and J ends lost 6 bases and 2 bases, in that order; junction bases with no gene match: 3. CDR3 protein: CASRDREGNQPQHF. CDR3 DNA sequence: TGTGCCAGCAGGGACAGGGAAGGCAATCAGCCCCAGCATTTT.

The chain links TRBV5-1 to TRBJ2-7, with TRBD1 matching 7 bases. The CDR3 extends over 11 amino acids. In germline, CDR1 is SGHRS, CDR2 YFSETQ. The V segment lost 3 bases and the J segment 12 bases; nucleotides outside the gene matches: 6. CDR3 sequence: CASSSSGGWYF. In DNA, the CDR3 is TGCGCCAGCAGCTCGTCAGGGGGATGGTACTTC.

The chain carries TRBV9 and TRBJ2-3; unclear D gene. The CDR3 totals 15 residues. CDR1 SGDLS and CDR2 YYNGEE come from the germline V gene. Trimming stripped 0 bases from V and 0 bases from J, with 8 bases between. CDR3 in amino acids: CASSVARFSTDTQYF. CDR3 in DNA: TGTGCCAGCAGCGTAGCCAGGTTTAGCACAGATACGCAGTATTTT.

This chain links TRBV6-1 with TRBJ2-7, with D maybe TRBD1 (5 bases). This CDR3 has 12 amino acids. In germline, CDR1 is MNHNS, CDR2 SASEGT. Trimming pared 8 bases from V and 4 bases from J, leaving 12 bases between. The CDR3 is CASLGYRYEQYF. Written as DNA, the CDR3 is TGTGCCAGCTTGGGGTACAGGTACGAGCAGTACTTC.

The chain combines TRBV9 with TRBJ2-7; the match to TRBD2 covers 14 bases. Unmatched junction bases numbered 14, after V lost 4 bases and J lost 2 bases. Germline V CDR1 and CDR2: SGDLS, YYNGEE. The CDR3 length is 19 residues. The CDR3 DNA reads as TGTGCCAGCAGCCCCCACCCCGGGACTAGCGGGGGTGCAGCCTACGAGCAGTACTTC. Translating it yields CASSPHPGTSGGAAYEQYF.

Points on this clone: At one end, the junction sequence differs from germline, possibly due to a read error. The chain combines TRBV27 with TRBJ1-1, with TRBD1 as a possible D gene (5 bases). This CDR3 contains 13 residues. Germline lookup yields CDR1 MNHEY and CDR2 SMNVEV (reference sequence). The DNA for the CDR3 is TGTGCCAGCAGTTTAAGCGAAAGGGGCCTGCTGGGATTT. Translated, it gives CASSLSERGLLGF.

This chain joins TRBV9 and TRBJ2-1; D unresolved. Trimming stripped 0 bases from V and 2 bases from J, with 18 bases between. The germline V gene encodes CDR1 SGDLS and CDR2 YYNGEE. The CDR3 runs 18 residues. The CDR3 sequence: CASSVEEVSWVAYNEQFF. The CDR3 nucleotides read TGTGCCAGCAGCGTAGAAGAGGTTTCGTGGGTGGCCTACAATGAGCAGTTCTTC.

The sample holds one count of this clone. The sample carries other DNA sequences with the same CDR3. V usage is TRBV6-5 and J usage is TRBJ1-2, with D possibly matching TRBD1 (6 bases). CDR1 is MNHEY, CDR2 SVGAGI, per germline. Trimming stripped 0 bases from V and 3 bases from J, with 11 bases between. CDR3 length: 15 amino acids. CDR3 in DNA: TGTGCCAGCAGTTACTCGTCGAAGGGGGACTATGGCTACACCTTC. The encoded protein is CASSYSSKGDYGYTF.

The V and J genes are TRBV29-1 and TRBJ2-1, with TRBD1 matching 11 bases. The germline V gene has CDR1 SQVTM and CDR2 ANQGSEA. The CDR3 is made up of 15 amino acids. With 8 bases clipped from V and 7 bases from J, the junction kept 13 bases outside the gene matches. CDR3 coding DNA: TGCAGCTTATGGGAGGGGACAGGGGGACTGAATGAGCAGTTCTTC. The encoded protein is CSLWEGTGGLNEQFF.

The chain links TRBV7-9 to TRBJ2-1; D perhaps matches TRBD2 (7 bases). CDR1 is SEHNR, CDR2 FQNEAQ, per germline (reference sequence). V was clipped by 1 base and J by 8 bases, with 15 bases between them. The CDR3 consists of 15 residues. CDR3 nucleotide sequence: TGTGCCAGCAGCTTAGAGGTAACCGGGGGGCATGAGCAGTTCTTC. Translating it yields CASSLEVTGGHEQFF.